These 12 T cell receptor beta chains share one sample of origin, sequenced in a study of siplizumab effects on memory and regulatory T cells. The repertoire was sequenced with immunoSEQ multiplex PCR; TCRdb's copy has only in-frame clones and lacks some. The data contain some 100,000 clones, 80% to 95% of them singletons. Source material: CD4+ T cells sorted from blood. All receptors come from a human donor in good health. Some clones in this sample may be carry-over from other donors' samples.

The CDR3 loop is CASSISVEQFF. CDR3 DNA: TGTGCCAGTAGTATTTCTGTCGAGCAGTTCTTC. The chain is built from TRBV19 and TRBJ2-1; the D is unclear. Germline V gene sequence: CDR1 LNHDA, CDR2 SQIVND (reference sequence). The CDR3 has 11 amino acids. V gave up 3 bases and J gave up 10 bases, with 7 bases separating them.

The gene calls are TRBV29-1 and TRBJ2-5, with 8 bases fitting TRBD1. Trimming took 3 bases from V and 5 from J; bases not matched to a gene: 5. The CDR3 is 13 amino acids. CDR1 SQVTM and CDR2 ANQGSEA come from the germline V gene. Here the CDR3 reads CSVEGPGGETQYF. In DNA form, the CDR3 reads TGCAGCGTTGAGGGCCCAGGGGGCGAGACCCAGTACTTC.

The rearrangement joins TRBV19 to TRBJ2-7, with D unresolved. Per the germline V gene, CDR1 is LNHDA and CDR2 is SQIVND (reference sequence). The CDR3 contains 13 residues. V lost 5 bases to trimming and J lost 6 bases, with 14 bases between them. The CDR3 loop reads CASSVQAIGEQYF. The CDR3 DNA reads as TGTGCCAGTAGTGTTCAGGCAATTGGCGAGCAGTACTTC. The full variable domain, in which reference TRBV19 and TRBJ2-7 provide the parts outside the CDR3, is DGGITQSPKYLFRKEGQNVTLSCEQNLNHDAMYWYRQDPGQGLRLIYYSQIVNDFQKGDIAEGYSVSREKKESFPLTVTSAQKNPTAFYLCASSVQAIGEQYFGPGTRLTVT.

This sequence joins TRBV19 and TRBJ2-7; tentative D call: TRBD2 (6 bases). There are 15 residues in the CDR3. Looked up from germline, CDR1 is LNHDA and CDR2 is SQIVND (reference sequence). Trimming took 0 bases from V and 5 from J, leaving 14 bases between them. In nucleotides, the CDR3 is TGTGCCAGTAGTATAGATGGCGGGACTGGAAACGAGCAGTACTTC. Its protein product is CASSIDGGTGNEQYF.

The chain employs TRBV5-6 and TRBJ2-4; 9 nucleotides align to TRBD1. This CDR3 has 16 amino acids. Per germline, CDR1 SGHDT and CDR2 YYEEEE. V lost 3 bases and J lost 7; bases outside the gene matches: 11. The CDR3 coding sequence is TGTGCCAGCAGCTCCTACGGACTACAGGGGGCGAACATTCAGTACTTC. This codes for CASSSYGLQGANIQYF.

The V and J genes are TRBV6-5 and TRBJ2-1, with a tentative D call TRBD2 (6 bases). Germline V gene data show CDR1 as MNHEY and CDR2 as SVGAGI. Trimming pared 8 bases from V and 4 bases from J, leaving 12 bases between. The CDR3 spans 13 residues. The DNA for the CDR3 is TGTGCCAGCGGGAGGCAAGGGTACAATGAGCAGTTCTTC. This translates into CASGRQGYNEQFF.

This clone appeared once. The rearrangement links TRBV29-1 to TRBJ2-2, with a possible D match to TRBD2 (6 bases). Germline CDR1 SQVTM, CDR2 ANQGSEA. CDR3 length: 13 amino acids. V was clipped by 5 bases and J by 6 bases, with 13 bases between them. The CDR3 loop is CSVHSGDAGELFF. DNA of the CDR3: TGCAGCGTTCACTCGGGGGACGCCGGGGAGCTGTTTTTT.

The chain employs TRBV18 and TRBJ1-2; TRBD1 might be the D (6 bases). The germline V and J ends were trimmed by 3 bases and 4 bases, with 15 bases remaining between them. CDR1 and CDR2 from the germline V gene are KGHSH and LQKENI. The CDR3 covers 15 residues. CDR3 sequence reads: CASSPKHRDAYGYTF. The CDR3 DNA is TGTGCCAGCTCACCCAAACACAGGGATGCCTATGGCTACACCTTC.

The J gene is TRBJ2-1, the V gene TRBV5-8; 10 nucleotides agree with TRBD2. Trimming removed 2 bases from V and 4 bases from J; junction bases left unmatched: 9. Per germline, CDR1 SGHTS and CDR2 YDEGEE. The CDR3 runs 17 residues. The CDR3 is CASSLFPASGSYNEQFF. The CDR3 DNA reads TGTGCCAGCAGCTTATTCCCCGCTAGCGGGAGTTACAATGAGCAGTTCTTC.

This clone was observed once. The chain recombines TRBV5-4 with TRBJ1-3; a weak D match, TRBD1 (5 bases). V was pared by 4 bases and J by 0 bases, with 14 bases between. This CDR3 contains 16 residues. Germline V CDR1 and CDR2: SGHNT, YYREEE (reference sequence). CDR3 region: CASSAGTGSSGNTIYF. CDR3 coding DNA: TGTGCCAGCAGCGCCGGGACGGGATCCTCTGGAAACACCATATATTTT. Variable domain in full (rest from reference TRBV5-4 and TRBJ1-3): ETGVTQSPTHLIKTRGQQVTLRCSSQSGHNTVSWYQQALGQGPQFIFQYYREEENGRGNFPPRFSGLQFPNYSSELNVNALELDDSALYLCASSAGTGSSGNTIYFGEGSWLTVV.

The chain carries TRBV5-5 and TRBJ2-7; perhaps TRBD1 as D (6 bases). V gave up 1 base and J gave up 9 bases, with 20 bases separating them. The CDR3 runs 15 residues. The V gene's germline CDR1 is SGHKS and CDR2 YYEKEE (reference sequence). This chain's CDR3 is CASSLWSGDMGTQYF. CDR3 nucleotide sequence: TGTGCCAGCAGCTTGTGGTCCGGGGACATGGGGACGCAGTACTTC.

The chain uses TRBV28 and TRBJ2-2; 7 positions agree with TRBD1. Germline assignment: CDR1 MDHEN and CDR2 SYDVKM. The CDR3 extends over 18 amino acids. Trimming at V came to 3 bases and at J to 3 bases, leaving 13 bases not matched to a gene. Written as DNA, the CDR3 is TGTGCCAGCAGTTTCTATCGAGGGGCAGGGGGTTACACCGGGGAGCTGTTTTTT. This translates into CASSFYRGAGGYTGELFF.